These 9 T cell receptor beta chains came from one sample sequenced in a study of blood T cell repertoires in COVID-19. Libraries were prepared by immunoSEQ multiplex PCR; TCRdb keeps only in-frame clonotypes and omits some of them. The sample has 95,000 to 110,000 clones; nearly 85% are singletons. Input material: peripheral blood. These TCRs come from a human donor in a cohort sampled during active or convalescent COVID-19.

The rearrangement uses TRBV5-6 and TRBJ2-3; possible D gene TRBD2, 5 bases. V lost 0 bases and J lost 3, with 14 bases in between. Germline V gene data show CDR1 as SGHDT and CDR2 as YYEEEE. The CDR3 extends over 16 amino acids. CDR3 amino acids: CASSLAGPPGTDTQYF. For the CDR3, the DNA is TGTGCCAGCAGCTTGGCGGGCCCCCCGGGAACAGATACGCAGTATTTT.

This clone was picked up a small number of times. V and J are TRBV3-1 (or the pseudogene TRBV3-2) and TRBJ1-2, with 8 bases identical to TRBD1. CDR1 LGHDT and CDR2 YNNKEL come from the germline V gene (reference sequence). CDR3 length: 15 amino acids. V dropped 4 bases and J dropped 4; count of bases not matched to a gene: 8. The CDR3 DNA is TGTGCCAGCAGCCCCCAAGGCCAGGGGGCCTATGGCTACACCTTC. It translates to CASSPQGQGAYGYTF.

V gene TRBV5-1 combines with J gene TRBJ2-5; 8 bases match TRBD1. CDR3 size: 14 residues. From germline, CDR1 is SGHRS and CDR2 YFSETQ. The V segment lost 3 bases and the J segment 3 bases; nucleotides outside the gene matches: 4. CDR3 region: CASSSLDREETQYF. The CDR3 region has the DNA TGCGCCAGCAGCTCTTTGGACAGGGAAGAGACCCAGTACTTC.

The rearrangement uses TRBV7-3 and TRBJ2-5; 10 bases agree with TRBD2. Germline assignment: CDR1 SGHTA and CDR2 FQGTGA. With 5 bases clipped from V and 3 bases from J, the junction kept 3 bases outside the gene matches. This CDR3 has 14 amino acids. The CDR3: CASSPGLAEETQYF. The DNA of the CDR3 is TGTGCCAGCAGCCCAGGACTAGCGGAAGAGACCCAGTACTTC.

This chain connects TRBV9 to TRBJ1-2, with TRBD1 matching over 7 bases. With V trimmed by 2 bases and J by 3 bases, 4 bases remained unmatched. Germline V gives CDR1 SGDLS, CDR2 YYNGEE. The CDR3 consists of 14 residues. The CDR3 protein is CASSVGQVDYGYTF. The CDR3 DNA is TGTGCCAGCAGCGTCGGACAGGTCGACTATGGCTACACCTTC.

This sequence joins TRBV12-3 or TRBV12-4 and TRBJ2-1; 8 bases agree with TRBD2. CDR3 length equals 13 residues. With 7 bases clipped from V and 6 bases from J, the junction kept 5 bases outside the gene matches. The DNA of the CDR3 is TGTGCCAGCACAAAGCGGGAGATCAATGAGCAGTTCTTC. Translating it yields CASTKREINEQFF.

The V gene is TRBV29-1, the J gene TRBJ1-2; 11 bases are a match to TRBD1. J gave up 5 bases and V 5 bases, and 4 bases lay outside the gene matches. CDR3 length equals 13 residues. Per the germline V gene, CDR1 is SQVTM and CDR2 is ANQGSEA. CDR3 loop: CSVRTGGEYGYTF. In DNA, the CDR3 is TGCAGCGTTCGGACAGGGGGCGAATATGGCTACACCTTC. Complete variable domain (other parts from reference TRBV29-1 and TRBJ1-2): SAVISQKPSRDICQRGTSLTIQCQVDSQVTMMFWYRQQPGQSLTLIATANQGSEATYESGFVIDKFPISRPNLTFSTLTVSNMSPEDSSIYLCSVRTGGEYGYTFGSGTRLTVV.

The rearrangement links TRBV6-1 to TRBJ2-7; TRBD1 agrees at 7 bases. This CDR3 spans 17 amino acids. The germline V gene encodes CDR1 MNHNS and CDR2 SASEGT. V lost 4 bases, J lost 0 bases, and 12 bases stayed unmatched. CDR3 in DNA: TGTGCCAGCAGTGGAGAAACGGGACAGTGGATCTCCTACGAGCAGTACTTC. Translated, it gives CASSGETGQWISYEQYF.

The chain recombines TRBV7-2 with TRBJ2-3; perhaps TRBD1 as D (6 bases). Germline V gives CDR1 SGHTA, CDR2 FQGNSA. The CDR3 loop spans 14 amino acids. V was clipped by 5 bases and J by 0 bases, with 9 bases between them. The CDR3 loop reads CASSRDTSTDTQYF. The CDR3 nucleotides read TGTGCCAGCAGCCGGGACACTAGCACAGATACGCAGTATTTT.